The TCR beta chain described here comes from a study of shared clonotypes between healthy human individuals. For the study at large: Donor composition was a couple of women and three men, aged 18 to 49.

This CDR3 is built from 14 residues. The germline gives CDR1 MNHEY, CDR2 SMNVEV (reference sequence). Clones were read by immunoSEQ multiplex PCR, and TCRdb kept only the in-frame ones, dropping some. The sample has millions of clones; just under 95% are singletons. CD45RO-negative, CCR7-positively selected cells formed the naive CD8 fraction, excluding terminally differentiated effector memory CD45RA+ cells. The sequence derives from a man between 18 and 35 years old in good health. What was sequenced was naive CD8+ T cells sorted from blood. The V and J genes are TRBV27 and TRBJ2-7, with 8 bases aligning to TRBD1. The DNA of the CDR3 is TGTGAAACTAGGGCAGGGGGCGGAATAGGCGAGCAGTACTTC. It is translated as CETRAGGGIGEQYF.